This T cell receptor beta chain was profiled in a study of prognosis after radiotherapy for stage I lung cancer. Germline V gives CDR1 SQVTM, CDR2 ANQGSEA. The CDR3 spans 13 residues. J was trimmed by 6 bases and V by 4 bases; bases with no gene match: 6. Starting from genomic DNA, TCR beta CDR3 was amplified through two-round multiplex PCR. Gene-specific TRBV and TRBJ primers were used in PCR round one. TCRdb ran MiXCR on the multiplex PCR reads and lists one entry per CDR3 protein. In the table there are around 56,000 distinct CDR3 sequences, about a quarter of which are singletons. The sample holds many counts of this clonotype.

This rearrangement joins TRBV29-1 to TRBJ1-5, with 7 bases lining up with TRBD1. The sequences come from PBMCs, collected before or after stereotactic body radiation therapy (not recorded which). The receptor was derived from a donor over 45 with non-small cell lung cancer. The CDR3 loop is CSVGTGDVQPQHF. The CDR3 region has the DNA TGCAGCGTTGGAACAGGGGATGTTCAGCCCCAGCATTTT.